The 18 T cell receptor beta chains presented below share a single source sample, sequenced in a study of blood T cell dynamics during melanoma immunotherapy. Specified time point: week 3, after first cycle of checkpoint inhibitor. Sequencing used immunoSEQ multiplex PCR; TCRdb keeps in-frame clones, though not all of them. The repertoire holds about 8,600 clones, with roughly 85% as singletons. The starting material was blood, obtained from a patient treated with checkpoint blockade. The receptors were gathered from a human donor with melanoma.

DNA of the CDR3: TGCGCCAGCAGCCAAGAACTGTCCTACAATGAGCAGTTCTTC. Amino acid sequence: CASSQELSYNEQFF. V and J are TRBV4-3 and TRBJ2-1, with no clear D. CDR1 is LGHNA, CDR2 YSLEER, per germline. The V end was cut by 0 bases, the J end by 1 base, with 4 bases between. The CDR3 runs to 14 residues.

This clone appeared once. The V call is TRBV6-5, the J call TRBJ1-2; D is unresolved. Trimming took 0 bases from V and 2 from J, leaving 10 bases between them. CDR3 length equals 15 residues. Germline V lookup: CDR1 MNHEY, CDR2 SVGAGI. The CDR3 nucleotides are TGTGCCAGCAGTTACTCTCTCCGGGCCAACTATGGCTACACCTTC. This codes for CASSYSLRANYGYTF.

This chain links TRBV18 with TRBJ1-3; no clear D. The CDR3 spans 15 residues. Trimming cost V 1 base and J 0 bases, with 7 bases left between them. Germline CDR1 KGHSH, CDR2 LQKENI. The CDR3 loop reads CASSPRGFSGNTIYF. The CDR3 DNA reads TGTGCCAGCTCACCACGAGGATTCTCTGGAAACACCATATATTTT.

The chain combines TRBV6-5 with TRBJ2-7; TRBD2 matches at 9 bases. The length of the CDR3 is 15 residues. Germline-derived CDR1 and CDR2 are MNHEY and SVGAGI. J was trimmed by 0 bases and V by 0 bases; bases with no gene match: 0. CDR3 sequence: CASSYSSGSSYEQYF. CDR3 sequence (DNA): TGTGCCAGCAGTTACTCTAGCGGGAGCTCCTACGAGCAGTACTTC.

This clone was counted between two and nine times. The V call is TRBV10-3, the J call TRBJ2-7, with D possibly being TRBD1 or TRBD2 (5 bases each). Germline loops: CDR1 ENHRY, CDR2 SYGVKD. The V and J ends lost 10 bases and 2 bases respectively, with 18 bases between them. CDR3 length: 14 residues. CDR3 sequence (DNA): TGTGCCAGCAATCGTCGGGGCCCTACCTACGAGCAGTACTTC. Encoded protein: CASNRRGPTYEQYF.

The gene calls are TRBV2 and TRBJ1-6; D uncertain. The V and J ends lost 8 bases and 6 bases respectively, with 8 bases between them. Germline lookup yields CDR1 SNHLY and CDR2 FYNNEI. The CDR3 is 12 amino acids. CDR3 DNA: TGTGCCAGCCTGCAGTCTAATTCACCCCTCCACTTT. Protein: CASLQSNSPLHF.

The chain recombines TRBV4-3 with TRBJ2-2; D is ambiguous. CDR1 and CDR2 from the germline V gene are LGHNA and YSLEER. Between the trimmed V and J ends, which lost 1 base and 4 bases, there was a span of 7 bases. The CDR3 sequence is 14 residues long. Here the CDR3 DNA reads TGCGCCAGCAGCCAAGGGCCCGTCACCGGGGAGCTGTTTTTT. Translation gives CASSQGPVTGELFF.

The chain combines TRBV7-2 with TRBJ1-5; TRBD1 might be the D (6 bases). Trimming stripped 0 bases from V and 2 bases from J, with 8 bases between. The CDR3 loop spans 15 amino acids. Germline CDR1 and CDR2: SGHTA and FQGNSA. The CDR3 here is CASSLAGGGNQPQHF. DNA for the CDR3: TGTGCCAGCAGCTTAGCAGGGGGAGGCAATCAGCCCCAGCATTTT.

This clone was seen a few times. The V gene is TRBV7-3, the J gene TRBJ1-6; D remains ambiguous. The CDR3 spans 13 residues. The V gene lost 0 bases and the J gene lost 8 bases, with 5 bases spanning the gap. In germline, CDR1 is SGHTA, CDR2 FQGTGA. The CDR3 DNA reads as TGTGCCAGCAGCTTAACGGCCGATTCACCCCTCCACTTT. This encodes CASSLTADSPLHF.

This rearrangement joins TRBV7-9 to TRBJ1-5; the D is unclear. This CDR3 is built from 12 residues. V was pared by 3 bases and J by 7 bases, with 7 bases between. Per germline, CDR1 SEHNR and CDR2 FQNEAQ (reference sequence). The CDR3 sequence is CASSFPGQPQHF. CDR3 nucleotide sequence: TGTGCCAGCAGCTTTCCGGGGCAGCCCCAGCATTTT.

The rearrangement uses TRBV5-1 and TRBJ2-1, with D tentatively TRBD1 (6 bases). Germline-derived CDR1 and CDR2 are SGHRS and YFSETQ. Trimming removed 4 bases from V and 9 bases from J, with 20 bases in between. CDR3 size: 15 residues. In DNA, the CDR3 is TGCGCCAGCAGCCGCAGGACTGAACAGGGCGGTGAGCAGTTCTTC. It specifies CASSRRTEQGGEQFF. Based on the CDR3 plus reference TRBV5-1 and TRBJ2-1, the full variable domain is KAGVTQTPRYLIKTRGQQVTLSCSPISGHRSVSWYQQTPGQGLQFLFEYFSETQRNKGNFPGRFSGRQFSNSRSEMNVSTLELGDSALYLCASSRRTEQGGEQFFGPGTRLTVL.

The rearrangement joins TRBV6-1 to TRBJ1-2; D gene ambiguous. Deletions cut 2 bases from V and 4 bases from J, with 8 bases between. Germline V gives CDR1 MNHNS, CDR2 SASEGT. There are 13 residues in the CDR3. In DNA, the CDR3 is TGTGCCAGCAGTGAAACACTTGTCTATGGCTACACCTTC. Amino acid sequence: CASSETLVYGYTF.

This chain connects TRBV7-2 to TRBJ2-2; D possibly uses TRBD1 or TRBD2 (5 bases each). This CDR3 has 16 residues. Germline CDR1 SGHTA, CDR2 FQGNSA. Trimming cost V 0 bases and J 7 bases, with 15 bases left between them. The CDR3 region is CASSLAGYLRGGELFF. The CDR3 DNA is TGTGCCAGCAGCTTAGCGGGCTACCTGAGGGGCGGGGAGCTGTTTTTT.

This clone was counted between two and nine times. The chain recombines TRBV30 with TRBJ1-5; 8 bases match TRBD1. From germline, CDR1 is GTSNPN and CDR2 SVGIG (reference sequence). The CDR3 loop spans 15 amino acids. V lost 1 base and J lost 6; bases outside the gene matches: 8. The CDR3 bases are TGTGCCTGGAGTGGCCATACAGGGGGGGCTCAGCCCCAGCATTTT. This codes for CAWSGHTGGAQPQHF.

The gene calls are TRBV5-1 and TRBJ2-7; D not certain. The CDR3 extends over 14 amino acids. Germline CDR1 is SGHRS and CDR2 is YFSETQ. The V end lost 4 bases, the J end lost 1 base, and 12 bases lay between the germline ends. CDR3 amino acids: CASSPDALSYEQYF. The CDR3 DNA follows: TGCGCCAGCAGCCCGGACGCATTATCCTACGAGCAGTACTTC.

The chain carries TRBV7-2 and TRBJ2-6, with D hard to call. V shed 1 base and J shed 0 bases, with 4 bases lying between them. CDR1 and CDR2 from the germline V gene are SGHTA and FQGNSA. The length of the CDR3 is 15 residues. The CDR3 loop is CASSLDNSGANVLTF. CDR3 bases: TGTGCCAGCAGCTTAGACAACTCTGGGGCCAACGTCCTGACTTTC.

Worth noting for this clone: At one of its ends the junction is not consistent with the germline gene, which may arise from a read error. The chain links TRBV5-1 to TRBJ2-7; 8 positions agree with TRBD1. CDR1 is SGHRS and CDR2 is YFSETQ in the germline V gene. The CDR3 is made up of 15 amino acids. The CDR3 sequence: CASSLGGTGSYEQYF. The DNA for the CDR3 is TGCGCCAGCAGTTTGGGCGGGACAGGCTCCTACGAGCAGTACTTC.

The chain uses TRBV5-4 and TRBJ2-7, with a weak D call TRBD2 (5 bases). V was shortened by 3 bases and J by 2 bases, with 12 bases between the two germline ends. This CDR3 spans 14 amino acids. Germline CDR1 and CDR2: SGHNT and YYREEE (reference sequence). The CDR3 DNA reads TGTGCCAGCAGCTCGAAGGACGGGGCCTACGAGCAGTACTTC. Its translation is CASSSKDGAYEQYF.